This T cell receptor beta chain was found in a study of OX40 agonist ivuxolimab in advanced cancers. Whole-study context: Across the patients, intravenous ivuxolimab was delivered every 2 weeks at 0.01 to 10 mg/kg.

The CDR3 consists of 14 residues. Per germline, CDR1 MDHEN and CDR2 SYDVKM. Trimming took off 10 bases at V and 3 bases at J, with 18 bases between the two ends. Some clones are missing from TCRdb's copy, which holds only in-frame ones; the method was immunoSEQ multiplex PCR. This sample has about 71,000 clones, with approximately 91% found just once. The chain joins TRBV28 to TRBJ2-5, with D perhaps TRBD2 (7 bases). Specimen: CD4+ or CD8+ T cells sorted from blood, collected in a trial of the OX40 agonist ivuxolimab. The clonotype comes from an adult with an advanced solid tumor such as melanoma, head and neck, liver or kidney cancer. In DNA, the CDR3 is TGTGCCACCTCCCAGGGGAGGGTAAAAGAGACCCAGTACTTC. This translates into CATSQGRVKETQYF.